The sequence of this TCR beta chain was determined in a study of blood T cell repertoires in COVID-19. Overall study: Sample material is recorded as cDNA or gDNA derived from T cells, B-cell-depleted T cells, or PBMCs.

As originally analysed: Researchers report that nucleated cell counts were estimated from reference gene primer amplification. Sequencing used immunoSEQ multiplex PCR; TCRdb keeps in-frame clones, though not all of them. That table supplies the V and J calls and clone size; D and trimming were determined from the DNA. The sample records around 46,000 clones, approximately 80% being singletons. The CDR3 contains 17 residues. Germline V gene lookup returns CDR1 MNHEY and CDR2 SMNVEV (reference sequence). The V gene end was trimmed by 4 bases and the J gene end by 4 bases; junction bases not matched to a gene: 12. There are a few counts of this clone.

The chain is built from TRBV27 and TRBJ1-4; 7 bases align to TRBD1. The source material was peripheral blood. The source is a human donor with active or convalescent COVID-19. The donor label of this sample is uncertain. The CDR3 spells CASSSLFPGQLNEKLFF. The CDR3 DNA reads TGTGCCAGCAGTTCGCTCTTTCCGGGACAGCTTAATGAAAAACTGTTTTTT.